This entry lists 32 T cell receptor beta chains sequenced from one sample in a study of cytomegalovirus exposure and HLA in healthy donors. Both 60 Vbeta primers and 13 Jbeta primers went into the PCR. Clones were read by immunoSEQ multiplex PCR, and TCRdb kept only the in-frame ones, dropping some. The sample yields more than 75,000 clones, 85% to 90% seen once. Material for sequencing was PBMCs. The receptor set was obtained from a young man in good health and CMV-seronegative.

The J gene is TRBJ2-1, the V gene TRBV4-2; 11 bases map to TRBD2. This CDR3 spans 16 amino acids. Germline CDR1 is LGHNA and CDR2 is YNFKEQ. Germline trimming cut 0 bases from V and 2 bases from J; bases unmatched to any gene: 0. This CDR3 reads CASSQELAGAYNEQFF. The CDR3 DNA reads TGTGCCAGCAGCCAAGAACTAGCGGGGGCCTACAATGAGCAGTTCTTC.

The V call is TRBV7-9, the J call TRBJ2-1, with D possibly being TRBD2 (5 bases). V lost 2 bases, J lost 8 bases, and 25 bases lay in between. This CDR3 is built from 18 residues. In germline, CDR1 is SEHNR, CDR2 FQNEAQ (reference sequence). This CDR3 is CASSLSPARVDLSHEQFF. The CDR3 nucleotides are TGTGCCAGCAGCTTATCCCCAGCGCGGGTGGACCTCAGCCATGAGCAGTTCTTC. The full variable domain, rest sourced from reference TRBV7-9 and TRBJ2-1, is DTGVSQNPRHKITKRGQNVTFRCDPISEHNRLYWYRQTLGQGPEFLTYFQNEAQLEKSRLLSDRFSAERPKGSFSTLEIQRTEQGDSAMYLCASSLSPARVDLSHEQFFGPGTRLTVL.

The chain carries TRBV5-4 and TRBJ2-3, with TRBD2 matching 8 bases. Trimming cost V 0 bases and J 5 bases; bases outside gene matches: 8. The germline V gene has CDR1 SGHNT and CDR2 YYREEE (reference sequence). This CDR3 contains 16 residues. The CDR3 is CASSLESRLAGDTQYF. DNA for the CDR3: TGTGCCAGCAGCTTGGAATCGCGGCTAGCGGGAGATACGCAGTATTTT. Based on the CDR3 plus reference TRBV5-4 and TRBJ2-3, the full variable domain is ETGVTQSPTHLIKTRGQQVTLRCSSQSGHNTVSWYQQALGQGPQFIFQYYREEENGRGNFPPRFSGLQFPNYSSELNVNALELDDSALYLCASSLESRLAGDTQYFGPGTRLTVL.

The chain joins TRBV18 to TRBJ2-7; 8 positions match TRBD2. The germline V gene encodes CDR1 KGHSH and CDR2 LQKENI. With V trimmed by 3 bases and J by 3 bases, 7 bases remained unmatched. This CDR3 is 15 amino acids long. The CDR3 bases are TGTGCCAGCTCACCCCCCGGGAGGGGACGCTACGAGCAGTACTTC. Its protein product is CASSPPGRGRYEQYF.

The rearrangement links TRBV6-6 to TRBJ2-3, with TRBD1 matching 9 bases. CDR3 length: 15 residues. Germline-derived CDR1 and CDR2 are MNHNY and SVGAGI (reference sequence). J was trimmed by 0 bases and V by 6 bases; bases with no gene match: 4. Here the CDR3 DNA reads TGTGCCAGCAGACACAGGGGGCAGAGCACAGATACGCAGTATTTT. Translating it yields CASRHRGQSTDTQYF.

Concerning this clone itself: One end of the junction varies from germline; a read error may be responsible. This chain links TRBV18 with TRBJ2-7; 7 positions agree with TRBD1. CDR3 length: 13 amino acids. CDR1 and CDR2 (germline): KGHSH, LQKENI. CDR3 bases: TGTACCAGCTCACCACAGGGGTCCTACGAGCAGTACTTC. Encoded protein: CTSSPQGSYEQYF.

The chain's CDR3 is CASRALAGRTYEQYF. CDR3 sequence (DNA): TGTGCCAGCAGAGCCCTTGCGGGCCGGACCTACGAGCAGTACTTC. The chain joins TRBV28 to TRBJ2-7; D is perhaps TRBD2 (5 bases). V was pared by 6 bases and J by 2 bases, with 17 bases between. In germline, CDR1 is MDHEN, CDR2 SYDVKM. This CDR3 comprises 15 residues.

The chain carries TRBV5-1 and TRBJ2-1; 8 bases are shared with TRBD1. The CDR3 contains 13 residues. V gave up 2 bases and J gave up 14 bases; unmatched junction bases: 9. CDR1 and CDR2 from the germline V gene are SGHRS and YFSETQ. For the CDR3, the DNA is TGCGCCAGCAGCTTAGGACAGGGTTCTGGGAAGTTCTTC. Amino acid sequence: CASSLGQGSGKFF. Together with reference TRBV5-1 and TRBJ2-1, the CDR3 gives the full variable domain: KAGVTQTPRYLIKTRGQQVTLSCSPISGHRSVSWYQQTPGQGLQFLFEYFSETQRNKGNFPGRFSGRQFSNSRSEMNVSTLELGDSALYLCASSLGQGSGKFFGPGTRLTVL.

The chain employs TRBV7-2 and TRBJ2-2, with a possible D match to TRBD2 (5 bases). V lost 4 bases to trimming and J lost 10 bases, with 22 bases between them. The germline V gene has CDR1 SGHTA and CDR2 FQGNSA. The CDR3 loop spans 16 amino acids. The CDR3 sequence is CASSSRYYSPAVELFF. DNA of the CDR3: TGTGCCAGCAGCTCCCGATATTACAGCCCAGCGGTGGAGCTGTTTTTT.

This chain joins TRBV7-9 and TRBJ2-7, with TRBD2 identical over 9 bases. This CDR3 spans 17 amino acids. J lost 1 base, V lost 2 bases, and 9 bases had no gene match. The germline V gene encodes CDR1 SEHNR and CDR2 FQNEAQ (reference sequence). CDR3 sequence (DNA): TGTGCCAGCAGCTTAACTCGGAGTAGCGGGGGATCCTACGAGCAGTACTTC. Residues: CASSLTRSSGGSYEQYF.

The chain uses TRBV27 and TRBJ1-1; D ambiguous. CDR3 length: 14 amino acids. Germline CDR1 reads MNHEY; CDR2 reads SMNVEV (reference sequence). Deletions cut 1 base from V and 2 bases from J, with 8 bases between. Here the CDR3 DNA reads TGTGCCAGCAGTTTATTAGATAGTAACACTGAAGCTTTCTTT. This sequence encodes CASSLLDSNTEAFF.

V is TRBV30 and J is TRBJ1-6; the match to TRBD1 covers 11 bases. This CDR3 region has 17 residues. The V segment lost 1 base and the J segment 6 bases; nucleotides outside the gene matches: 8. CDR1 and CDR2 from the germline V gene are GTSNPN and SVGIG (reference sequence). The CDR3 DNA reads TGTGCCTGGAGTGGGAAGGACAGGGGGCTTTTTAATTCACCCCTCCACTTT. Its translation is CAWSGKDRGLFNSPLHF.

CDR3 loop: CASSTDHRTGGATFF. The DNA of the CDR3 is TGTGCCAGCAGCACAGACCACCGAACAGGGGGCGCGACTTTCTTT. This sequence joins TRBV7-2 and TRBJ1-1; 9 bases match TRBD1. CDR1 is SGHTA and CDR2 is FQGNSA in the germline V gene. The CDR3 sequence is 15 residues long. Germline trimming cut 5 bases from V and 12 bases from J; bases unmatched to any gene: 16.

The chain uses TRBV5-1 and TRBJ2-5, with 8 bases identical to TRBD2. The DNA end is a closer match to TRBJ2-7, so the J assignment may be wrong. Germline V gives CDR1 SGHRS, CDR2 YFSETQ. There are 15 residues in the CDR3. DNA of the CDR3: TGCGCCAGCAGTCCAAGCGGGAGTTTTTCCTACGAGCAGTACTTC. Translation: CASSPSGSFSYEQYF.

The CDR3, as DNA: TGTGCCACCAGCAGAGAATGGACTAGCGGGAACACCGGGGAGCTGTTTTTT. Its translation is CATSREWTSGNTGELFF. This chain links TRBV15 with TRBJ2-2; 10 bases fit TRBD2. Looked up from germline, CDR1 is LNHNV and CDR2 is YYDKDF (reference sequence). The CDR3 consists of 17 residues. Trimming at V came to 0 bases and at J to 1 base, leaving 2 bases not matched to a gene.

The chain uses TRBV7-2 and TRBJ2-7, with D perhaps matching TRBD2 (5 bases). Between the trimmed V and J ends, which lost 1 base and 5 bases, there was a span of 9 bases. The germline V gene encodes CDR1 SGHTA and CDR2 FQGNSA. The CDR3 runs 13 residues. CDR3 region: CASSLVYGDEQYF. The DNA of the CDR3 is TGTGCCAGCAGCTTAGTTTACGGGGACGAGCAGTACTTC.

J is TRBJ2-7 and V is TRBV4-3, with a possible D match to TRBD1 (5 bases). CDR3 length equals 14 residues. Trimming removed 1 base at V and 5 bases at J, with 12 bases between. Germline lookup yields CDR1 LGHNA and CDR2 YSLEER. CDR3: CASSQVGAEDEQYF. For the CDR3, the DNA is TGCGCCAGCAGCCAAGTTGGGGCCGAAGACGAGCAGTACTTC.

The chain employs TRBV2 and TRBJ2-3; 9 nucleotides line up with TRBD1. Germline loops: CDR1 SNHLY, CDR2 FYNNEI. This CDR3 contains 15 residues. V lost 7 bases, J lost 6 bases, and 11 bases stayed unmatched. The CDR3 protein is CASTGTGQGGDTQYF. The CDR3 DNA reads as TGTGCCAGCACCGGTACGGGACAGGGCGGGGATACGCAGTATTTT.

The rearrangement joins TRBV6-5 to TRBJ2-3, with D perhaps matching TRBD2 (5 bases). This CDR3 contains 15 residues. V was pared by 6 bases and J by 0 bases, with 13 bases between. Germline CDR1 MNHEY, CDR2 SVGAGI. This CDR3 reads CASRTGISSTDTQYF. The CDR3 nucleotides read TGTGCCAGCAGAACCGGGATTTCTAGCACAGATACGCAGTATTTT.

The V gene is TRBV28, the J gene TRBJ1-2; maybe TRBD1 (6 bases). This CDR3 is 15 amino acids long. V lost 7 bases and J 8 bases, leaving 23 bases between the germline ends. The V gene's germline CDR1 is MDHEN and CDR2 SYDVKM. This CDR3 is CASMVFGGPKGGYTF. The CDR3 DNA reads TGTGCCAGCATGGTTTTCGGGGGGCCTAAGGGGGGCTACACCTTC.

Written as DNA, the CDR3 is TGTGCCAGCAGTTCAGGATACGAGCAGTACTTC. This sequence encodes CASSSGYEQYF. V and J are TRBV27 and TRBJ2-7; D ambiguous. This CDR3 region has 11 residues. Per germline, CDR1 MNHEY and CDR2 SMNVEV (reference sequence). V lost 4 bases to trimming and J lost 4 bases, with 5 bases between them.

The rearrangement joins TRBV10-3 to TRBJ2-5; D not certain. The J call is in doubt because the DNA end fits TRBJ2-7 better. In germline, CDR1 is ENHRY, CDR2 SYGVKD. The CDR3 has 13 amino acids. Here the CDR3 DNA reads TGTGCCATCAGTGAGTCTACAGTCTACGAGCAGTACTTC. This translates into CAISESTVYEQYF.

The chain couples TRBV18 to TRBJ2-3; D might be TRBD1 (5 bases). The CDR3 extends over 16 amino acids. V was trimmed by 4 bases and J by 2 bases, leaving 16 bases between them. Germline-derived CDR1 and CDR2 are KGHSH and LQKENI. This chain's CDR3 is CASSRARVPITDTQYF. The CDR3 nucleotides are TGTGCCAGCTCACGAGCCAGGGTCCCTATCACAGATACGCAGTATTTT.

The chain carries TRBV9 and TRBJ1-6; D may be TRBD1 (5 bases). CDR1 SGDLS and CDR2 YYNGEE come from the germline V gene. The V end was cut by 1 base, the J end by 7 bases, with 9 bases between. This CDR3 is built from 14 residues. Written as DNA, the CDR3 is TGTGCCAGCAGCGTACAGGGCACAAATTCACCCCTCCACTTT. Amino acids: CASSVQGTNSPLHF.

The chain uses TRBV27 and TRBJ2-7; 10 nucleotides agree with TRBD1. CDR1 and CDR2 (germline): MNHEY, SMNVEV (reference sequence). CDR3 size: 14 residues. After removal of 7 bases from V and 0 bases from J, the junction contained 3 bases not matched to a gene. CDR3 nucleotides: TGTGCCAGCATGCGGACAGGGGGCTCCTACGAGCAGTACTTC. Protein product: CASMRTGGSYEQYF.

CDR3 amino acids: CASSSPAGTINTGELFF. The CDR3 region has the DNA TGTGCCAGCAGTTCCCCAGCCGGGACAATCAACACCGGGGAGCTGTTTTTT. The rearrangement uses TRBV27 and TRBJ2-2; D might be TRBD1 (6 bases). Looked up from germline, CDR1 is MNHEY and CDR2 is SMNVEV (reference sequence). V shed 4 bases and J shed 2 bases, with 17 bases lying between them. The CDR3 contains 17 residues.

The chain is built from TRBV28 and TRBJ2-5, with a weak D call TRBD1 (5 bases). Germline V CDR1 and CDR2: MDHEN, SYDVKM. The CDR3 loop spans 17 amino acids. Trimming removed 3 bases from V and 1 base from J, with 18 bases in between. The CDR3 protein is CASSFLGPGQAQETQYF. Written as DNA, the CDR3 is TGTGCCAGCAGTTTTTTAGGGCCAGGGCAAGCCCAAGAGACCCAGTACTTC.

Here the CDR3 DNA reads TGCAGCGTTGATGCGTCAGGGTGGCCGGGCTACACCTTC. Amino acids: CSVDASGWPGYTF. The V call is TRBV29-1, the J call TRBJ1-2; tentative D call: TRBD1 (5 bases). The CDR3 sequence is 13 residues long. In germline, CDR1 is SQVTM, CDR2 ANQGSEA. V was clipped by 3 bases and J by 8 bases, with 16 bases between them.

CDR3 in amino acids: CASSIRRGATEAFF. Here the CDR3 DNA reads TGTGCCAGTAGTATCCGCAGGGGAGCAACTGAAGCTTTCTTT. This chain connects TRBV19 to TRBJ1-1, with D perhaps TRBD1 (6 bases). The V end was cut by 3 bases, the J end by 5 bases, with 13 bases between. Germline CDR1 is LNHDA and CDR2 is SQIVND (reference sequence). CDR3 length equals 14 residues.

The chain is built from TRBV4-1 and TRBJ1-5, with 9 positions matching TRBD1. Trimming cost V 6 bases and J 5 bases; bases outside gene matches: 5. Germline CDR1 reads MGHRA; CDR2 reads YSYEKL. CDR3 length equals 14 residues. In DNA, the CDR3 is TGCGCCAGCAGGGACAGGGGATATGATCAGCCCCAGCATTTT. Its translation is CASRDRGYDQPQHF.

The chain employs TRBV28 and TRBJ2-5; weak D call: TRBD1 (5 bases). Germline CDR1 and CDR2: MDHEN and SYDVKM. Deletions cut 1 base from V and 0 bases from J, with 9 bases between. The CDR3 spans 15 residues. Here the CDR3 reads CASSLSAGYQETQYF. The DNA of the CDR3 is TGTGCCAGCAGTTTATCTGCAGGGTACCAAGAGACCCAGTACTTC.

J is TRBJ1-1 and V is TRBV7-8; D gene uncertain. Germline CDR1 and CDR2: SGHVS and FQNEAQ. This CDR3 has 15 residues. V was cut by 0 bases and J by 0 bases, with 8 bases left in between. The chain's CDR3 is CASSLAPEMNTEAFF. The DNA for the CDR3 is TGTGCCAGCAGCTTAGCTCCGGAGATGAACACTGAAGCTTTCTTT.